This T cell receptor (beta chain) was profiled in a study of blood T cells in healthy people across ages. Points from the study as a whole: The study found more naive CD4+ cells and higher diversity in long-lived than aged donors. TCR beta diversity per million T cells fell roughly linearly with age.

Together with a sample-barcoded 5' primer, a J-beta primer mix was included in a second PCR lasting about 6 to 11 cycles. One entry per CDR3 protein results from TCRdb running MiXCR on the 5' RACE reads. The sample includes approximately 1,000,000 distinct CDR3 sequences, 40% to 45% of them seen just once. The V gene end was trimmed by 6 bases and the J gene end by 2 bases; junction bases not matched to a gene: 10. The CDR3 extends over 16 amino acids. The germline gives CDR1 SGHRS, CDR2 YFSETQ. Comments on this clonotype: Its antigen is currently unknown.

Sample: blood. The V and J genes are TRBV5-1 and TRBJ2-1; 8 positions agree with TRBD2. The sequence came from a woman aged 55-69 years in good health. The CDR3 loop reads CASKTGLAGPYNEQFF. The CDR3, as DNA: TGCGCCAGCAAAACGGGGCTAGCGGGCCCCTACAATGAGCAGTTCTTC.